The 28 T cell receptor beta chains below were found in one sample sequenced in a study of T cell responses to AZD1222 COVID-19 vaccine (dated by TCRdb to the early 2020s). Libraries were built with the immunoSEQ multiplex PCR assay. The source is immuneACCESS, and TCRdb retained only in-frame sequences with V and J called. Part of the clones is not carried over; for the studies checked, unresolved V genes explain less than half of this, and the remainder is unexplained. Counted in this sample were approximately 260,000 clones; about 92% of them appeared once. Of the sample, 0.5% to 0.65% falls within the top ten clones. Explained via the paper, the time point label denotes: baseline before first vaccination. The sequencing here drew on peripheral blood, taken on day 0 of AZD1222 vaccination. The receptors here all came from an adult in good health.

The chain combines TRBV20-1 with TRBJ2-5; the D is unclear. Trimming removed 0 bases from V and 8 bases from J, with 7 bases in between. The CDR3 runs 11 residues. Germline assignment: CDR1 DFQATT and CDR2 SNEGSKA (reference sequence). The chain's CDR3 is CSAREEGTQYF. The CDR3 DNA follows: TGCAGTGCTAGAGAGGAAGGAACCCAGTACTTC.

The chain recombines TRBV4-2 with TRBJ1-2; 7 bases align to TRBD1. V dropped 0 bases and J dropped 4; count of bases not matched to a gene: 5. The V gene's germline CDR1 is LGHNA and CDR2 YNFKEQ. This CDR3 has 15 residues. CDR3 in amino acids: CASSQDQGTVYGYTF. The DNA of the CDR3 is TGTGCCAGCAGCCAAGATCAGGGGACAGTCTATGGCTACACCTTC.

This chain joins TRBV19 and TRBJ1-5; no clear D gene. Germline CDR1 is LNHDA and CDR2 is SQIVND (reference sequence). This CDR3 has 10 amino acids. The V end was cut by 8 bases, the J end by 7 bases, with 6 bases between. The CDR3 DNA is TGTGCCAGTGGGAGGCAGCCCCAGCATTTT. It translates to CASGRQPQHF.

The genes are TRBV5-1 and TRBJ1-6; D possibly corresponds to TRBD1 (6 bases). V was trimmed by 1 base and J by 8 bases, leaving 10 bases between them. This CDR3 is built from 14 residues. The V gene's germline CDR1 is SGHRS and CDR2 YFSETQ. The CDR3 is CASSLMDSYSPLHF. The DNA for the CDR3 is TGCGCCAGCAGCTTGATGGACAGTTATTCACCCCTCCACTTT. Using reference TRBV5-1 and TRBJ1-6 for the parts outside the CDR3, the full variable domain is KAGVTQTPRYLIKTRGQQVTLSCSPISGHRSVSWYQQTPGQGLQFLFEYFSETQRNKGNFPGRFSGRQFSNSRSEMNVSTLELGDSALYLCASSLMDSYSPLHFGNGTRLTVT.

The chain couples TRBV2 to TRBJ2-5; D may be TRBD1 (5 bases). The CDR3 has 14 residues. V lost 3 bases and J 2 bases, leaving 10 bases between the germline ends. The germline V gene has CDR1 SNHLY and CDR2 FYNNEI. The CDR3 DNA reads as TGTGCCAGCAGTGAGCAGGGCCCTCAAGAGACCCAGTACTTC. Amino acid sequence: CASSEQGPQETQYF.

This chain uses TRBV6-5 with TRBJ2-1, with 8 bases lining up with TRBD1. V lost 5 bases, J lost 4 bases, and 7 bases stayed unmatched. Germline lookup yields CDR1 MNHEY and CDR2 SVGAGI. The CDR3 spans 15 residues. CDR3 region: CASSRQGMGYNEQFF. The CDR3 DNA sequence: TGTGCCAGCAGTCGACAGGGGATGGGGTACAATGAGCAGTTCTTC.

This sequence joins TRBV19 and TRBJ2-1; 8 bases map to TRBD1. V shed 7 bases, J shed 4 bases, and the junction held 9 bases outside the gene matches. The germline V gene encodes CDR1 LNHDA and CDR2 SQIVND (reference sequence). The CDR3 contains 15 residues. The CDR3 nucleotides read TGTGCCAGTATGTCGGGTCAGGGGGCTTACAATGAGCAGTTCTTC. Translation gives CASMSGQGAYNEQFF.

V usage is TRBV5-5 and J usage is TRBJ2-1; 7 nucleotides line up with TRBD1. Germline values: CDR1 SGHKS, CDR2 YYEKEE (reference sequence). The CDR3 is 18 residues long. With 4 bases clipped from V and 7 bases from J, the junction kept 20 bases outside the gene matches. CDR3 in DNA: TGTGCCAGCAGCCTTGGAATCCGGACAGGCTCTATATGGAATGAGCAGTTCTTC. As protein: CASSLGIRTGSIWNEQFF.

The J gene is TRBJ2-3, the V gene TRBV5-4, with a possible D match to TRBD2 (6 bases). The CDR3 runs 15 residues. Trimming took 0 bases from V and 5 from J, leaving 13 bases between them. Germline CDR1 and CDR2: SGHNT and YYREEE (reference sequence). The CDR3 loop reads CASSLELVGGDTQYF. CDR3 nucleotide sequence: TGTGCCAGCAGCTTGGAGCTCGTGGGAGGAGATACGCAGTATTTT.

The chain combines TRBV11-2 with TRBJ1-3, with 9 bases that match TRBD1. Germline V gives CDR1 SGHAT, CDR2 FQNNGV. J gave up 4 bases and V 5 bases, and 15 bases lay outside the gene matches. CDR3 size: 18 residues. CDR3 DNA sequence: TGTGCCAGCAGCCGAATCAAAAACAGGGGGCTATCGGGAAACACCATATATTTT. This sequence encodes CASSRIKNRGLSGNTIYF.

This clone came up once. The chain uses TRBV6-5 and TRBJ2-4, with D perhaps TRBD2 (7 bases). This CDR3 spans 13 amino acids. Germline CDR1 reads MNHEY; CDR2 reads SVGAGI. Trimming took off 7 bases at V and 8 bases at J, with 15 bases between the two ends. CDR3 amino acids: CASIQREGDIQYF. The CDR3 bases are TGTGCCAGCATTCAGAGGGAGGGGGACATTCAGTACTTC.

This sequence joins TRBV5-6 and TRBJ2-1; TRBD1 aligns across 9 bases. This CDR3 spans 16 amino acids. Germline values: CDR1 SGHDT, CDR2 YYEEEE. V lost 3 bases and J lost 5; bases outside the gene matches: 9. The CDR3 bases are TGTGCCAGCAGCTGGGCAACAGGGGGCGGGAACAATGAGCAGTTCTTC. Its translation: CASSWATGGGNNEQFF.

The V gene is TRBV29-1, the J gene TRBJ2-7, with D perhaps being TRBD1 or TRBD2 (5 bases each). V was trimmed by 7 bases and J by 9 bases, leaving 16 bases between them. The CDR3 consists of 11 residues. The V gene's germline CDR1 is SQVTM and CDR2 ANQGSEA. The CDR3 loop is CSAGTLHGQYF. In DNA, the CDR3 is TGCAGCGCTGGGACCCTACACGGGCAGTACTTC.

CDR3 loop: CASRSSGVNEQFF. The CDR3 DNA sequence: TGTGCCAGCAGGTCGAGCGGGGTTAATGAGCAGTTCTTC. V is TRBV12-3 or TRBV12-4 and J is TRBJ2-1; 7 bases line up with TRBD2. This CDR3 is 13 amino acids long. V shed 6 bases and J 7 bases; nucleotides not matched to a gene: 6.

The genes are TRBV10-3 and TRBJ2-1, with 10 nucleotides matching TRBD2. The CDR3 covers 15 residues. V was clipped by 3 bases and J by 7 bases; unmatched bases: 6. Germline CDR1 and CDR2: ENHRY and SYGVKD. This chain's CDR3 is CAISELAGSGNEQFF. Here the CDR3 DNA reads TGTGCCATCAGTGAACTAGCGGGGTCGGGGAATGAGCAGTTCTTC.

The V gene is TRBV18, the J gene TRBJ1-6; weak D call: TRBD1 (6 bases). The germline V gene has CDR1 KGHSH and CDR2 LQKENI. V dropped 5 bases and J dropped 10 bases, with 12 bases sitting between them. This CDR3 region has 13 residues. DNA for the CDR3: TGTGCCAGCTCAGTACAGGGTGAATCACCCCTCCACTTT. Protein product: CASSVQGESPLHF.

This chain connects TRBV11-3 to TRBJ2-7, with D maybe TRBD2 (6 bases). The length of the CDR3 is 12 residues. V lost 6 bases and J lost 4, with 10 bases in between. In germline, CDR1 is SGHNT, CDR2 YENEEA. CDR3 protein: CASSAGPYEQYF. CDR3 in DNA: TGTGCCAGCAGTGCGGGACCGTACGAGCAGTACTTC.

The gene calls are TRBV29-1 and TRBJ1-1, with D possibly TRBD1 on 5 matching bases. The V end lost 7 bases, the J end lost 1 base, and 13 bases lay between the germline ends. Germline V CDR1 and CDR2: SQVTM, ANQGSEA. CDR3 length: 13 amino acids. CDR3 amino acids: CSASQQENTEAFF. The DNA for the CDR3 is TGCAGCGCTTCCCAACAGGAGAACACTGAAGCTTTCTTT.

This clone was seen only once. The chain joins TRBV15 to TRBJ1-3, with unresolved D. V was cut by 5 bases and J by 4 bases, with 12 bases left in between. Germline CDR1 reads LNHNV; CDR2 reads YYDKDF (reference sequence). The CDR3 contains 14 residues. The CDR3 nucleotides are TGTGCCACCAGCGGTTCCGGGAGGGGAAACACCATATATTTT. This codes for CATSGSGRGNTIYF. Full variable domain (rest looked up from reference TRBV15 and TRBJ1-3): DAMVIQNPRYQVTQFGKPVTLSCSQTLNHNVMYWYQQKSSQAPKLLFHYYDKDFNNEADTPDNFQSRRPNTSFCFLDIRSPGLGDTAMYLCATSGSGRGNTIYFGEGSWLTVV.

V usage is TRBV6-5 and J usage is TRBJ1-3; D is unclear. The V gene lost 8 bases and the J gene lost 5 bases, with 16 bases spanning the gap. Germline values: CDR1 MNHEY, CDR2 SVGAGI. CDR3 length: 14 residues. CDR3 in amino acids: CASGRLQPRNTIYF. CDR3 nucleotides: TGTGCCAGCGGACGATTACAGCCTCGAAACACCATATATTTT.

Worth noting for this clone: One junction end disagrees with the germline gene, perhaps due to a read error. The chain is built from TRBV28 and TRBJ1-2; possibly TRBD1 for D (6 bases). The CDR3 has 14 residues. Germline-derived CDR1 and CDR2 are MDHEN and SYDVKM. The CDR3 reads CAGSSIGGPVGYTF. CDR3 nucleotides: TGTGCCGGCAGTTCCATCGGGGGCCCGGTCGGCTACACCTTC.

The chain joins TRBV19 to TRBJ1-4, with D perhaps matching TRBD1 (5 bases). Looked up from germline, CDR1 is LNHDA and CDR2 is SQIVND (reference sequence). V lost 5 bases and J lost 0, with 16 bases in between. CDR3 length equals 17 residues. CDR3 amino acids: CASSGRGDYATNEKLFF. Written as DNA, the CDR3 is TGTGCCAGTAGTGGGCGCGGGGACTATGCAACTAATGAAAAACTGTTTTTT. Full variable domain (missing parts from reference TRBV19 and TRBJ1-4): DGGITQSPKYLFRKEGQNVTLSCEQNLNHDAMYWYRQDPGQGLRLIYYSQIVNDFQKGDIAEGYSVSREKKESFPLTVTSAQKNPTAFYLCASSGRGDYATNEKLFFGSGTQLSVL.

The chain employs TRBV19 and TRBJ1-1, with D possibly TRBD1 on 6 matching bases. The V gene lost 11 bases and the J gene lost 5 bases, with 21 bases spanning the gap. Germline lookup yields CDR1 LNHDA and CDR2 SQIVND (reference sequence). The CDR3 contains 14 residues. Written as DNA, the CDR3 is TGTGCCGTAACAGGGTCTTCGGAGCGGACTGAAGCTTTCTTT. This sequence encodes CAVTGSSERTEAFF.

The CDR3 sequence is CASSLLGVNTEAFF. The CDR3 region has the DNA TGTGCCAGCAGCTTATTAGGGGTGAACACTGAAGCTTTCTTT. The chain couples TRBV7-2 to TRBJ1-1, with D tentatively TRBD1 (5 bases). Trimming removed 2 bases at V and 0 bases at J, with 7 bases between. The length of the CDR3 is 14 residues. Germline CDR1 reads SGHTA; CDR2 reads FQGNSA.

Written as DNA, the CDR3 is TGTGCCAGCAGCGTAGATCCTAGCAATCAGCCCCAGCATTTT. It yields the protein CASSVDPSNQPQHF. This sequence joins TRBV9 and TRBJ1-5; D is uncertain. Per germline, CDR1 SGDLS and CDR2 YYNGEE. This CDR3 spans 14 amino acids. V was trimmed by 0 bases and J by 0 bases, leaving 4 bases between them.

The chain uses TRBV5-1 and TRBJ1-3, with D perhaps TRBD1 (6 bases). The V gene lost 0 bases and the J gene lost 2 bases, with 9 bases spanning the gap. This CDR3 is built from 15 residues. Germline assignment: CDR1 SGHRS and CDR2 YFSETQ. This chain's CDR3 is CASSLGSGAGNTIYF. The DNA for the CDR3 is TGCGCCAGCAGCTTGGGGTCAGGGGCTGGAAACACCATATATTTT. Based on the CDR3 plus reference TRBV5-1 and TRBJ1-3, the full variable domain is KAGVTQTPRYLIKTRGQQVTLSCSPISGHRSVSWYQQTPGQGLQFLFEYFSETQRNKGNFPGRFSGRQFSNSRSEMNVSTLELGDSALYLCASSLGSGAGNTIYFGEGSWLTVV.

The chain employs TRBV6-6 and TRBJ1-5, with 8 positions matching TRBD1. The CDR3 totals 15 residues. From germline, CDR1 is MNHNY and CDR2 SVGAGI (reference sequence). The J segment lost 4 bases and the V segment lost 2 bases, leaving 4 bases of the junction unmatched. CDR3 bases: TGTGCCAGCAGTTACGCGGACAGGGAAAATCAGCCCCAGCATTTT. Translation: CASSYADRENQPQHF.

This chain links TRBV9 with TRBJ2-2, with D perhaps matching TRBD1 (6 bases). Germline CDR1 SGDLS, CDR2 YYNGEE. The V end lost 4 bases, the J end lost 0 bases, and 10 bases lay between the germline ends. The CDR3 totals 15 residues. CDR3 coding DNA: TGTGCCAGCAGCACCTGGACAGCGAACACCGGGGAGCTGTTTTTT. Amino acid sequence: CASSTWTANTGELFF.